The rows below give T cell receptor beta chains drawn from one sample of a study of T cells expressing NK-cell markers. TCRdb re-called the 5' RACE reads and shows each CDR3 protein once, DNA omitted. The sample totals some 460,000 distinct CDR3 sequences. Sequencing used blood T cells: a sorted CD56 or NKG2C T cell subset, CD4+ or CD8+ T cells, or bulk PBMC T cells (not recorded which). Every receptor here comes from a woman in her forties or fifties in good health. The CDR3 runs from the conserved cysteine through the conserved F or W.

cdr3_aa,v_call,j_call
CASSPRTSSGTGELFF,TRBV6-5,TRBJ2-2
CASGRGRSDEQYF,TRBV12-5,TRBJ2-7
CSATRGTGGTFGYTF,TRBV20-1,TRBJ1-2
CASSQGPAGIYNEQFF,TRBV4-1,TRBJ2-1
CASSFLPLAGQETQYF,TRBV27,TRBJ2-5
CASSPGGEVTGELFF,TRBV5-6,TRBJ2-2
CASSPGQLTTGELFF,TRBV13,TRBJ2-2
CASSFRGTGNEQFF,TRBV27,TRBJ2-1
CSAISPGQYSYEQYF,TRBV20-1,TRBJ2-7
CASSLPRDNEQFF,TRBV12-3/TRBV12-4,TRBJ2-1
CSARDPRGFSETQYF,TRBV20-1,TRBJ2-5
CASSLGQGATGELFF,TRBV5-1,TRBJ2-2
CSARSGDANYEQYF,TRBV20-1,TRBJ2-7
CASSSRTGTRHSPLHF,TRBV12-3/TRBV12-4,TRBJ1-6
CASSYLRETANEQFF,TRBV6-5,TRBJ2-1
CASSRKAGTGSNQPQHF,TRBV19,TRBJ1-5
CATSRGGQGGDYGYTF,TRBV15,TRBJ1-2
CASSPGQGNRNTIYF,TRBV5-1,TRBJ1-3
CASSLRDRTTGEQFF,TRBV12-3/TRBV12-4,TRBJ2-1
CASSLGQGGISNQPQHF,TRBV12-3/TRBV12-4,TRBJ1-5
CATSRDLRTGYNEQFF,TRBV15,TRBJ2-1
CATTDPEMETQYF,TRBV15,TRBJ2-5
CASTAGSSYNEQFF,TRBV12-3/TRBV12-4,TRBJ2-1
CASSWSPGNSPLHF,TRBV12-3/TRBV12-4,TRBJ1-6
CATSSQGGDGYTF,TRBV15,TRBJ1-2
CASSLMGGNQPQHF,TRBV28,TRBJ1-5
CASRQDRLPMNTEAFF,TRBV19,TRBJ1-1
CASSLVRLGGTGELFF,TRBV7-2,TRBJ2-2
CSVEDRAGPSTDTQYF,TRBV29-1,TRBJ2-3
CASRKAASSYNEQFF,TRBV6-5,TRBJ2-1
CSARDPADKPNEQFF,TRBV20-1,TRBJ2-1
CASSEYRGDTGELFF,TRBV25-1,TRBJ2-2
CASSRVGSFHQNIQYF,TRBV4-1,TRBJ2-4
CATGVGGDTEAFF,TRBV10-3,TRBJ1-1
CASSFGGTADTQYF,TRBV12-3/TRBV12-4,TRBJ2-3
CASGYATKNNEQFF,TRBV9,TRBJ2-1
CASSLKWGLAGVGNEQFF,TRBV27,TRBJ2-1
CASRMTGGNTIYF,TRBV27,TRBJ1-3
CRATRDREQYF,TRBV20-1,TRBJ2-7
CASSSSLGGTYGYTF,TRBV28,TRBJ1-2
CASSIDRVNTEAFF,TRBV5-1,TRBJ1-1
CASSQRYSNTGELFF,TRBV14,TRBJ2-2